The clone carrying this TCR beta chain occurred many times. The data were taken from a study of regulatory T cells in long-lasting Graves disease. Assembly of TCR beta libraries relied on iRepertoire HTBI primers together with Arm-PCR of CDR3 regions. TCRdb passed the multiplex PCR reads through MiXCR, listing each CDR3 protein once. The sample contains about 520,000 distinct CDR3 sequences, around 11% of which appear only once. The time point was: newly diagnosed GD, antithyroid drugs for less than 3 months. Isolated PBMC RNA provided the starting material for the TCR library. This sample also belongs to another study, concerning T cells in Graves' hyperthyroidism and ophthalmopathy. Per that paper: Each patient was aged 18 to 65 and had newly diagnosed hyperthyroidism of under 2 months' duration. Exclusion of patients followed from uncontrolled infection, other autoimmune disease, pregnancy or lactation.

The TCR comes from a woman aged 25 to 39 with Graves disease. The sample in question was peripheral blood mononuclear cells (PBMCs), obtained at new diagnosis, from a patient treated with antithyroid drugs.

CDR3 coding DNA: TGTGCCAGCAGTTGGAGGAATCGGAACACTGAAGCTTTCTTT. It encodes CASSWRNRNTEAFF. The chain has TRBV6-5 and TRBJ1-1; D uncertain. This CDR3 is built from 14 residues. The germline V gene encodes CDR1 MNHEY and CDR2 SVGAGI. V gave up 4 bases and J gave up 1 base, with 10 bases separating them.